The 29 T cell receptor beta chains listed next were all sequenced from one sample in a study of a mutant IDH1 vaccine in newly diagnosed glioma. Time point indicated: baseline, week 1 (first vaccination visit). Described treatment: pre-vaccination baseline after standard-of-care therapy. The method was immunoSEQ multiplex PCR; TCRdb's version includes in-frame clones alone and lacks a portion of them. The data show around 26,000 clones, approximately 93% seen once. Sequences were derived from PBMCs, sampled from a glioma patient treated with radiotherapy, temozolomide or both. These receptors all come from a man aged 35-49 years with glioma.

The genes are TRBV18 and TRBJ1-5; D is ambiguous. Germline V lookup: CDR1 KGHSH, CDR2 LQKENI. CDR3 length equals 14 residues. V was cut by 0 bases and J by 3 bases, with 6 bases left in between. CDR3 region: CASSPPGPNQPQHF. CDR3 nucleotides: TGTGCCAGCTCACCACCAGGGCCCAATCAGCCCCAGCATTTT.

This chain links TRBV6-1 with TRBJ1-5, with D unresolved. V was shortened by 6 bases and J by 7 bases, with 19 bases between the two germline ends. Per the germline V gene, CDR1 is MNHNS and CDR2 is SASEGT. This CDR3 has 15 amino acids. CDR3 in DNA: TGTGCCAGCAGGTACGGGCTGACCCCAGAACAGCCCCAGCATTTT. This sequence encodes CASRYGLTPEQPQHF.

This clone was observed a single time. This chain links TRBV29-1 with TRBJ2-5; D is uncertain. The CDR3 is made up of 13 amino acids. Germline CDR1 and CDR2: SQVTM and ANQGSEA. Trimming stripped 2 bases from V and 7 bases from J, with 14 bases between. CDR3 loop: CSVERLLTGTQYF. CDR3 DNA: TGCAGCGTTGAAAGGCTCCTTACCGGGACCCAGTACTTC.

The chain employs TRBV14 and TRBJ2-7; D uncertain. CDR3 length: 13 amino acids. The germline CDR1 and CDR2 sequences are SGHDN and FVKESK. V was pared by 5 bases and J by 6 bases, with 14 bases between. CDR3 DNA sequence: TGTGCCAGCAGCGAGGTTGGGATACGCGAGCAGTACTTC. It encodes CASSEVGIREQYF.

This rearrangement joins TRBV9 to TRBJ2-1, with D possibly matching TRBD2 (6 bases). The CDR3 spans 16 residues. The germline CDR1 and CDR2 sequences are SGDLS and YYNGEE. V shed 0 bases and J shed 3 bases, with 13 bases lying between them. The DNA for the CDR3 is TGTGCCAGCAGCGTAGTACGGGGGTCCCTCTACAATGAGCAGTTCTTC. It specifies CASSVVRGSLYNEQFF. Supplemented by reference TRBV9 and TRBJ2-1, the full variable domain reads DSGVTQTPKHLITATGQRVTLRCSPRSGDLSVYWYQQSLDQGLQFLIQYYNGEERAKGNILERFSAQQFPDLHSELNLSSLELGDSALYFCASSVVRGSLYNEQFFGPGTRLTVL.

The CDR3 DNA is TGTGCCTCACCGGGACTAGTCGGCAATGAGCAGTTCTTC. Translation: CASPGLVGNEQFF. The chain joins TRBV30 to TRBJ2-1; 8 bases line up with TRBD2. Germline loops: CDR1 GTSNPN, CDR2 SVGIG (reference sequence). V lost 7 bases, J lost 6 bases, and 8 bases stayed unmatched. The CDR3 is made up of 13 amino acids.

V and J are TRBV27 and TRBJ2-1; a possible D gene is TRBD2 (6 bases). In germline, CDR1 is MNHEY, CDR2 SMNVEV (reference sequence). Deletions cut 6 bases from V and 4 bases from J, with 19 bases between. There are 16 residues in the CDR3. Written as DNA, the CDR3 is TGTGCCAGCAGAGTCTCTTGGGCGGGGCCTTACAATGAGCAGTTCTTC. As protein: CASRVSWAGPYNEQFF.

This chain joins TRBV29-1 and TRBJ1-2, with a weak D call TRBD1 (6 bases). This CDR3 comprises 14 residues. Looked up from germline, CDR1 is SQVTM and CDR2 is ANQGSEA. V lost 3 bases to trimming and J lost 4 bases, with 15 bases between them. The CDR3 region is CSVDEGGVGYGYTF. The CDR3, as DNA: TGCAGCGTTGACGAGGGGGGGGTTGGCTATGGCTACACCTTC.

The chain is built from TRBV5-1 and TRBJ1-4, with TRBD1 identical over 7 bases. In germline, CDR1 is SGHRS, CDR2 YFSETQ. The CDR3 contains 19 residues. V gave up 4 bases and J gave up 0 bases; unmatched junction bases: 15. The CDR3 DNA follows: TGCGCCAGCAGCCTACTCCGGGACAGAAATTTAGCAACTAATGAAAAACTGTTTTTT. The encoded protein is CASSLLRDRNLATNEKLFF.

The chain has TRBV7-9 and TRBJ1-2; tentatively, D is TRBD1 (5 bases). V lost 3 bases to trimming and J lost 6 bases, with 8 bases between them. Germline CDR1 SEHNR, CDR2 FQNEAQ (reference sequence). The CDR3 length is 12 residues. DNA of the CDR3: TGTGCCAGCAGCTTCCAGGGAAATGGCTACACCTTC. Translating it yields CASSFQGNGYTF. The whole variable domain, remainder taken from reference TRBV7-9 and TRBJ1-2, is DTGVSQNPRHKITKRGQNVTFRCDPISEHNRLYWYRQTLGQGPEFLTYFQNEAQLEKSRLLSDRFSAERPKGSFSTLEIQRTEQGDSAMYLCASSFQGNGYTFGSGTRLTVV.

The chain combines TRBV7-3 with TRBJ1-2, with D tentatively TRBD1 (6 bases). There are 13 residues in the CDR3. Germline loops: CDR1 SGHTA, CDR2 FQGTGA. Trimming removed 5 bases at V and 6 bases at J, with 13 bases between. DNA of the CDR3: TGTGCCAGCAGCCCCTCAGGGGCGCATGGCTACACCTTC. This codes for CASSPSGAHGYTF. The full variable domain, with the rest looked up from reference TRBV7-3 and TRBJ1-2, is GAGVSQTPSNKVTEKGKYVELRCDPISGHTALYWYRQSLGQGPEFLIYFQGTGAADDSGLPNDRFFAVRPEGSVSTLKIQRTERGDSAVYLCASSPSGAHGYTFGSGTRLTVV.

This clone was seen more than once but under ten times. The gene calls are TRBV2 and TRBJ1-1, with D unclear. CDR3 length equals 13 residues. The V gene lost 3 bases and the J gene lost 1 base, with 6 bases spanning the gap. The germline V gene has CDR1 SNHLY and CDR2 FYNNEI. This CDR3 is CASSDMWNTEAFF. The CDR3 DNA is TGTGCCAGCAGTGATATGTGGAACACTGAAGCTTTCTTT.

The chain is built from TRBV9 and TRBJ2-1; D gene uncertain. Germline CDR1 is SGDLS and CDR2 is YYNGEE. The CDR3 contains 15 residues. V was pared by 0 bases and J by 0 bases, with 7 bases between. The CDR3 coding sequence is TGTGCCAGCAGCGTAGAGAGGAACTCCTACAATGAGCAGTTCTTC. It translates to CASSVERNSYNEQFF.

V gene TRBV15 combines with J gene TRBJ2-7; D unresolved. The germline V gene encodes CDR1 LNHNV and CDR2 YYDKDF (reference sequence). V lost 0 bases, J lost 7 bases, and 10 bases lay in between. The CDR3 has 13 residues. CDR3 amino acids: CATSRDRHREQYF. As DNA, the CDR3 is TGTGCCACCAGCAGAGATAGGCACCGGGAGCAGTACTTC.

The genes are TRBV7-9 and TRBJ2-1, with 7 bases identical to TRBD1. Trimming took 5 bases from V and 14 from J; bases not matched to a gene: 9. CDR3 length: 12 amino acids. Per germline, CDR1 SEHNR and CDR2 FQNEAQ (reference sequence). The CDR3 bases are TGTGCCAGCAGCGCATGGGACACAGGGGAGTTCTTC. It translates to CASSAWDTGEFF.

The chain carries TRBV29-1 and TRBJ1-1, with unresolved D. The CDR3 has 10 residues. Trimming shortened V by 5 bases and J by 5 bases, and 6 bases separated the two germline ends. The germline CDR1 and CDR2 sequences are SQVTM and ANQGSEA. CDR3 DNA: TGCAGCGTTCAGGTAACTGAAGCTTTCTTT. Translated: CSVQVTEAFF.

The V call is TRBV7-9, the J call TRBJ2-1, with no clear D. CDR1 is SEHNR and CDR2 is FQNEAQ in the germline V gene (reference sequence). This CDR3 region has 14 residues. Trimming removed 5 bases from V and 2 bases from J, with 10 bases in between. The CDR3 here is CASSPPLTYNEQFF. For the CDR3, the DNA is TGTGCCAGCAGCCCGCCCCTAACCTACAATGAGCAGTTCTTC.

The chain combines TRBV9 with TRBJ2-5, with 8 bases lining up with TRBD2. V was clipped by 0 bases and J by 4 bases; unmatched bases: 2. Germline V lookup: CDR1 SGDLS, CDR2 YYNGEE. The CDR3 spans 14 residues. CDR3 in amino acids: CASSVGGTRETQYF. The CDR3 DNA reads TGTGCCAGCAGCGTAGGGGGGACTAGAGAGACCCAGTACTTC.

With regard to this clone: The junction and the germline gene differ at one end; a read error may be behind it. This chain links TRBV7-2 with TRBJ2-7, with D tentatively TRBD1 (5 bases). Germline V gene data show CDR1 as SGHTA and CDR2 as FQGNSA. This CDR3 has 13 amino acids. This CDR3 is CASSVDSPEPETF. The CDR3, as DNA: TGTGCCAGCAGCGTAGACAGTCCGGAACCCGAAACCTTC.

The chain recombines TRBV7-8 with TRBJ2-5, with TRBD1 matching over 10 bases. J was trimmed by 5 bases and V by 2 bases; bases with no gene match: 8. In germline, CDR1 is SGHVS, CDR2 FQNEAQ. This CDR3 contains 16 residues. CDR3 DNA: TGTGCCAGCAGCTTAAGGGGGGACAGGGGACCGGAGACCCAGTACTTC. Its protein is CASSLRGDRGPETQYF.

This rearrangement joins TRBV7-9 to TRBJ2-3; D remains ambiguous. The length of the CDR3 is 12 residues. CDR1 SEHNR and CDR2 FQNEAQ come from the germline V gene (reference sequence). V gave up 5 bases and J gave up 5 bases, with 8 bases separating them. The CDR3 here is CASSLLQDTQYF. The CDR3 DNA follows: TGTGCCAGCAGCCTCCTACAAGATACGCAGTATTTT.

The chain combines TRBV19 with TRBJ1-2, with D possibly TRBD1 on 6 matching bases. Per the germline V gene, CDR1 is LNHDA and CDR2 is SQIVND (reference sequence). V lost 4 bases and J 4 bases, leaving 16 bases between the germline ends. This CDR3 has 15 amino acids. In DNA, the CDR3 is TGTGCCAGTAGTAGGGGGCCAGGGAGTAGCTATGGCTACACCTTC. Translation: CASSRGPGSSYGYTF.

The gene calls are TRBV7-9 and TRBJ1-2; D possibly corresponds to TRBD1 (5 bases). The CDR3 extends over 14 amino acids. The germline V gene has CDR1 SEHNR and CDR2 FQNEAQ (reference sequence). Trimming took off 1 base at V and 3 bases at J, with 9 bases between the two ends. The CDR3, as DNA: TGTGCCAGCAGCTTAGTCGGGGCGGACTATGGCTACACCTTC. This sequence encodes CASSLVGADYGYTF. Combining the CDR3 with reference TRBV7-9 and TRBJ1-2 gives the whole variable domain DTGVSQNPRHKITKRGQNVTFRCDPISEHNRLYWYRQTLGQGPEFLTYFQNEAQLEKSRLLSDRFSAERPKGSFSTLEIQRTEQGDSAMYLCASSLVGADYGYTFGSGTRLTVV.

The chain couples TRBV6-5 to TRBJ2-7; the D gene is possibly TRBD1 (5 bases). The V gene's germline CDR1 is MNHEY and CDR2 SVGAGI. With 5 bases removed from V and 2 bases from J, the gap between germline ends came to 16 bases. The CDR3 is made up of 15 amino acids. CDR3 loop: CASSASSSGPYEQYF. The CDR3 DNA reads TGTGCCAGCAGTGCCTCATCCTCAGGGCCCTACGAGCAGTACTTC.

The chain joins TRBV9 to TRBJ2-3; 12 bases are a match to TRBD1. The CDR3 is 14 residues long. Per germline, CDR1 SGDLS and CDR2 YYNGEE. The V and J ends lost 4 bases and 7 bases, in that order; junction bases with no gene match: 4. CDR3 DNA: TGTGCCAGCAGCATCGGGACAGGGGGCAATACGCAGTATTTT. This sequence encodes CASSIGTGGNTQYF.

The V and J genes are TRBV19 and TRBJ2-7; 8 positions match TRBD1. Germline V CDR1 and CDR2: LNHDA, SQIVND (reference sequence). The CDR3 covers 14 residues. Trimming cost V 5 bases and J 3 bases; bases outside gene matches: 6. The CDR3 coding sequence is TGTGCCAGTAGTTTCGGGACAGGCGGCTACGAGCAGTACTTC. This codes for CASSFGTGGYEQYF.

The chain combines TRBV5-1 with TRBJ2-5; tentatively, D is TRBD1 or TRBD2 (5 bases each). In germline, CDR1 is SGHRS, CDR2 YFSETQ. V was trimmed by 2 bases and J by 2 bases, leaving 13 bases between them. The CDR3 is 15 amino acids. The CDR3 nucleotides are TGCGCCAGCAGCTTCGGACCGGGGCGACAAGAGACCCAGTACTTC. Protein: CASSFGPGRQETQYF.

The V and J genes are TRBV7-9 and TRBJ1-1, with 8 bases identical to TRBD1. J lost 3 bases, V lost 1 base, and 10 bases had no gene match. From germline, CDR1 is SEHNR and CDR2 FQNEAQ (reference sequence). This CDR3 has 17 residues. The CDR3 sequence: CASSLGLDRVRYTEAFF. CDR3 sequence (DNA): TGTGCCAGCAGCTTAGGTTTGGACAGGGTGAGGTACACTGAAGCTTTCTTT.

The chain employs TRBV10-3 and TRBJ2-1; no clear D gene. Germline V gives CDR1 ENHRY, CDR2 SYGVKD. There are 12 residues in the CDR3. The V gene lost 4 bases and the J gene lost 7 bases, with 8 bases spanning the gap. CDR3 in amino acids: CAISVQRNEQFF. The CDR3, as DNA: TGTGCCATCAGTGTGCAGCGTAATGAGCAGTTCTTC.